The entry that follows covers one T cell receptor (beta chain) sequence. No antigen is known for it. The data stem from a study of T cells after yellow fever vaccination. Study results and limitations: The bulk population could contribute abundant contaminating clonotypes to FACS-sorted repertoires. It was a small share of clonotypes that appeared in both CD4 and CD8 compartments. Weaker in magnitude, the secondary response showed a faster peak on day 5 versus 15.

The CDR3 runs to 12 residues. The germline V gene has CDR1 DFQATT and CDR2 SNEGSKA (reference sequence). The V end was cut by 0 bases, the J end by 12 bases, with 13 bases between. 5'RACE template switching produced TCR cDNA carrying a universal primer site and UMIs. In TCRdb, the 5' RACE reads were re-called with MiXCR into one record per CDR3 protein. The sample includes some 350,000 distinct CDR3 sequences, around 10% of them seen just once. The receptor comes from a young man who received the YFV17D yellow fever vaccine. Sequencing used PBMCs, obtained on the day of the first yellow fever vaccination. The rearrangement links TRBV20-1 to TRBJ2-3; D ambiguous. The CDR3, as DNA: TGCAGTGCTAGAGAGGGATCCCTCCAACAGTATTTT. Translated: CSAREGSLQQYF.